This entry lists 4 T cell receptor beta chains sequenced from one sample in a study of cytomegalovirus exposure and HLA in healthy donors. The PCR ran on 60 Vbeta and 13 Jbeta primers. The protocol was immunoSEQ multiplex PCR, while the TCRdb copy is restricted to in-frame clones and leaves out a portion. The sample holds about 190,000 clones, about 69% seen once. The specimen was PBMCs. The receptors originated from a young man in good health and CMV-seropositive.

The CDR3 here is CASSFGQGGGEKLFF. CDR3 in DNA: TGTGCCAGCAGCTTTGGGCAAGGGGGGGGTGAAAAACTGTTTTTT. The chain joins TRBV11-2 to TRBJ1-4; possibly TRBD1 for D (6 bases). This CDR3 has 15 amino acids. Germline V gene lookup returns CDR1 SGHAT and CDR2 FQNNGV. Trimming cost V 3 bases and J 7 bases, with 15 bases left between them. Full variable domain (outside the CDR3, taken from reference TRBV11-2 and TRBJ1-4): EAGVAQSPRYKIIEKRQSVAFWCNPISGHATLYWYQQILGQGPKLLIQFQNNGVVDDSQLPKDRFSAERLKGVDSTLKIQPAKLEDSAVYLCASSFGQGGGEKLFFGSGTQLSVL.

This chain links TRBV6-6 with TRBJ2-1; 8 bases match TRBD2. Per the germline V gene, CDR1 is MNHNY and CDR2 is SVGAGI (reference sequence). This CDR3 spans 16 amino acids. Germline trimming cut 9 bases from V and 0 bases from J; bases unmatched to any gene: 10. The CDR3 reads CASRGIAGSSYNEQFF. The DNA of the CDR3 is TGTGCCAGTCGCGGGATAGCGGGAAGCTCCTACAATGAGCAGTTCTTC.

The chain links TRBV6-1 to TRBJ2-7; possible D gene TRBD1, 5 bases. The CDR3 has 15 amino acids. V lost 2 bases and J 3 bases, leaving 14 bases between the germline ends. The germline gives CDR1 MNHNS, CDR2 SASEGT. The DNA of the CDR3 is TGTGCCAGCAGTGAACGGTTATCAAGGGGCTACGAGCAGTACTTC. Protein: CASSERLSRGYEQYF.

This clone has just one count. V gene TRBV28 combines with J gene TRBJ1-3, with 7 bases lining up with TRBD1. V was clipped by 7 bases and J by 0 bases; unmatched bases: 9. Germline loops: CDR1 MDHEN, CDR2 SYDVKM. There are 16 residues in the CDR3. The CDR3 spells CASTKETGSSGNTIYF. Here the CDR3 DNA reads TGTGCCAGCACCAAAGAGACAGGGTCCTCTGGAAACACCATATATTTT.